This TCR beta chain was captured in a study of cytomegalovirus exposure and HLA in healthy donors. The CDR3 covers 14 residues. Germline values: CDR1 KGHSH, CDR2 LQKENI. The V segment lost 3 bases and the J segment 5 bases; nucleotides outside the gene matches: 3. A multiplex PCR was run with 60 Vbeta primers and 13 Jbeta primers. Measured with immunoSEQ multiplex PCR; TCRdb has only the in-frame clones, and not every one. The data contain 100,000 to 150,000 clones, about 74% of them seen just once; the ten biggest clones take up 6.6%. Sample: PBMCs. V is TRBV18 and J is TRBJ1-5, with TRBD1 matching 8 bases. This clonotype was sampled from a man in his forties in good health and CMV-seropositive. CDR3 DNA: TGTGCCAGCTCACCGGACAGGGACGATCAGCCCCAGCATTTT. Encoded protein: CASSPDRDDQPQHF. Together with reference TRBV18 and TRBJ1-5, the CDR3 gives the full variable domain: NAGVMQNPRHLVRRRGQEARLRCSPMKGHSHVYWYRQLPEEGLKFMVYLQKENIIDESGMPKERFSAEFPKEGPSILRIQQVVRGDSAAYFCASSPDRDDQPQHFGDGTRLSIL.